This is a list of T cell receptor beta chains from one sample in a study of cytomegalovirus exposure and HLA in healthy donors. Some clones are missing from TCRdb's copy, which holds only in-frame ones; the method was immunoSEQ multiplex PCR. The sample lists 90,000 or so clones, approximately 85% occurring once. Sequencing was carried out using PBMCs. These receptors originate from a young man in good health and CMV-seropositive. Both conserved end residues are part of each CDR3. The D gene is left open where the match is weak. Only some rows state a clone size, as once, few, many or a class for expanded clones.

clone_size,d_call,v_call,j_call,cdr3_aa,cdr3_nt
-,-,TRBV9,TRBJ2-5,CASSVGYGYETQYF,TGTGCCAGCAGCGTAGGGTACGGGTACGAGACCCAGTACTTC
-,TRBD2,TRBV30,TRBJ2-1,CAWSVPSGPYNEQFF,TGTGCCTGGAGTGTACCTAGCGGGCCCTACAATGAGCAGTTCTTC
-,-,TRBV2,TRBJ2-7,CASRETGHKGDEQYF,TGTGCCAGCAGAGAGACGGGACACAAGGGGGACGAGCAGTACTTC
-,-,TRBV6-1,TRBJ2-7,CASSERRSYEQYF,TGTGCCAGCAGTGAGCGGCGCTCCTACGAGCAGTACTTC
few,-,TRBV5-1,TRBJ1-1,CASSTQGARGTEAFF,TGCGCCAGCAGCACCCAGGGTGCCAGGGGCACTGAAGCTTTCTTT
-,TRBD1,TRBV10-1,TRBJ2-1,CASSAGTGSNNEQFF,TGCGCCAGCAGCGCCGGGACAGGGTCCAACAATGAGCAGTTCTTC
-,TRBD1,TRBV27,TRBJ1-6,CASSRDRGLPGDSPLHF,TGTGCCAGCTCGCGGGACAGGGGCCTCCCGGGGGATTCACCCCTCCACTTT
few,-,TRBV6-6,TRBJ1-1,CASSYESGNTEAFF,TGTGCCAGCAGTTACGAGTCAGGGAACACTGAAGCTTTCTTT
once,-,TRBV7-8,TRBJ2-5,CASSLEAGKETQYF,TGTGCCAGCAGCTTAGAGGCAGGGAAAGAGACCCAGTACTTC
-,-,TRBV18,TRBJ1-4,CASSPRRLANEKLFF,TGTGCCAGCTCACCACGCAGACTCGCTAATGAAAAACTGTTTTTT
few,-,TRBV5-1,TRBJ1-5,CASSGGDNQPQHF,TGCGCCAGCAGCGGCGGGGACAATCAGCCCCAGCATTTT
few,-,TRBV2,TRBJ1-1,CASSAGAEAFF,TGTGCCAGCAGTGCAGGGGCTGAAGCTTTCTTT
-,TRBD2,TRBV25-1,TRBJ2-3,CASSETGSLAGGGDTQYF,TGTGCCAGCAGTGAGACCGGGTCCCTAGCGGGAGGAGGTGATACGCAGTATTTT
-,TRBD1,TRBV5-1,TRBJ2-2,CASSPGQANTGELFF,TGCGCCAGCAGCCCGGGACAGGCGAACACCGGGGAGCTGTTTTTT
-,-,TRBV28,TRBJ2-7,CASSYPHLSSYEQYF,TGTGCCAGCAGTTACCCCCACCTGAGCTCCTACGAGCAGTACTTC
-,TRBD1,TRBV5-1,TRBJ1-3,CASSPGDSGNTIYF,TGCGCCAGCAGCCCCGGGGACAGTGGAAACACCATATATTTT
-,TRBD2,TRBV7-9,TRBJ2-7,CASSSSRGLAGYEQYF,TGTGCCAGCAGCTCTAGTAGGGGACTAGCGGGCTACGAGCAGTACTTC
-,TRBD2,TRBV6-1,TRBJ2-3,CASSELAGSTDTQYF,TGTGCCAGCAGTGAACTAGCGGGAAGTACAGATACGCAGTATTTT
-,TRBD1,TRBV28,TRBJ2-7,CASNRDSESYEQYF,TGTGCCAGCAACCGGGACAGCGAATCCTACGAGCAGTACTTC
few,-,TRBV28,TRBJ2-7,CASRRRQAVYEQYF,TGTGCCAGCAGACGCAGACAGGCGGTCTACGAGCAGTACTTC
-,TRBD2,TRBV19,TRBJ2-7,CASSPGLAGGKSYEQYF,TGTGCCAGTAGTCCAGGACTAGCGGGAGGCAAATCCTACGAGCAGTACTTC
-,TRBD1,TRBV10-2,TRBJ2-7,CASRFSSGTGRLDEQYF,TGCGCCAGCAGATTCTCCTCCGGGACAGGGCGATTGGACGAGCAGTACTTC
-,-,TRBV30,TRBJ1-1,CAWSVELVGTEAFF,TGTGCCTGGAGTGTGGAGCTGGTTGGCACTGAAGCTTTCTTT
-,TRBD2,TRBV6-5,TRBJ2-1,CASSRLAGGPHEQFF,TGTGCCAGCAGTCGACTAGCGGGAGGGCCGCATGAGCAGTTCTTC
-,-,TRBV28,TRBJ2-3,CASSFLPAGLGTTDTQYF,TGTGCCAGCAGTTTTCTGCCAGCGGGCCTGGGGACCACAGATACGCAGTATTTT
few,-,TRBV30,TRBJ2-7,CAWKQQGYEQYF,TGTGCCTGGAAACAACAGGGCTACGAGCAGTACTTC
-,-,TRBV9,TRBJ1-3,CASSVGLSSGNTIYF,TGTGCCAGCAGCGTAGGACTGTCCTCTGGAAACACCATATATTTT
-,-,TRBV27,TRBJ2-5,CASSLTSRLAEETQYF,TGTGCCAGCAGTTTAACGTCCCGACTTGCCGAAGAGACCCAGTACTTC
-,-,TRBV4-1,TRBJ1-5,CASSQGQASNQPQHF,TGCGCCAGCAGCCAAGGTCAAGCGAGCAATCAGCCCCAGCATTTT
-,TRBD2,TRBV15,TRBJ2-2,CATSRATSGNTGELFF,TGTGCCACCAGCAGAGCGACTAGCGGAAACACCGGGGAGCTGTTTTTT
-,TRBD2,TRBV7-2,TRBJ2-1,CASRGLAGANEQFF,TGTGCCAGCAGGGGACTAGCGGGGGCTAATGAGCAGTTCTTC
-,TRBD1,TRBV7-8,TRBJ1-2,CASSLAGTGGAGYTF,TGTGCCAGCAGCTTAGCAGGTACAGGGGGCGCTGGCTACACCTTC
-,-,TRBV30,TRBJ1-1,CAWSGALEAFF,TGTGCCTGGAGTGGGGCTTTGGAAGCTTTCTTT
few,-,TRBV7-6,TRBJ2-2,CASSGRDSTGELFF,TGTGCCAGCAGCGGCAGGGATAGCACCGGGGAGCTGTTTTTT
-,-,TRBV4-1,TRBJ1-5,CASSQDLGGYQPQHF,TGCGCCAGCAGCCAAGATCTGGGAGGTTATCAGCCCCAGCATTTT
-,TRBD2,TRBV14,TRBJ2-5,CASSHAPELAGEETQYF,TGTGCCAGCAGCCATGCTCCGGAACTAGCGGGAGAAGAGACCCAGTACTTC
-,TRBD1,TRBV5-1,TRBJ2-2,CASRLRQGAGTGELFF,TGCGCCAGCAGGCTTCGACAGGGGGCAGGCACCGGGGAGCTGTTTTTT
-,TRBD2,TRBV18,TRBJ2-2,CATGGTMNTGELFF,TGTGCCACTGGCGGGACTATGAACACCGGGGAGCTGTTTTTT
once,TRBD2,TRBV7-6,TRBJ2-2,CASSPLAGVAGELFF,TGTGCCAGCAGCCCCTTGGCGGGAGTCGCCGGGGAGCTGTTTTTT
-,-,TRBV6-6,TRBJ1-5,CASSPGTGGQPQHF,TGTGCCAGCAGTCCCGGGACTGGAGGTCAGCCCCAGCATTTT
-,TRBD1,TRBV2,TRBJ2-7,CASKIEGARAYEQYF,TGTGCCAGCAAGATCGAGGGGGCTCGTGCCTACGAGCAGTACTTC